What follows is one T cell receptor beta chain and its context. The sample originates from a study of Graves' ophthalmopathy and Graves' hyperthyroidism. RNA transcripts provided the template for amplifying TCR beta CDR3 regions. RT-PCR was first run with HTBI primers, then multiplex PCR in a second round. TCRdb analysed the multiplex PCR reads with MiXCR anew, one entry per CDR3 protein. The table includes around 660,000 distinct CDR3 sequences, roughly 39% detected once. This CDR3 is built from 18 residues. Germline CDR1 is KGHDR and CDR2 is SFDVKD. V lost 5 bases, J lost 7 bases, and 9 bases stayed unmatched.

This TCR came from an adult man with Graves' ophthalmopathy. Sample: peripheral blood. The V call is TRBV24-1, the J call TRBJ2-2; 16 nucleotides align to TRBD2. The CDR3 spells CATSATGTSGRAGGELFF. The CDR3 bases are TGTGCCACCAGTGCCACCGGGACTAGCGGGAGGGCTGGCGGGGAGCTGTTTTTT.